The next 20 T cell receptor beta chains were all read from a single sample in a study of blood T cells in healthy people across ages. It was with a sample-barcoded 5' primer and a J-beta primer mix that a second PCR of about 7 to 12 cycles was run. TCRdb fed the 5' RACE reads into MiXCR, producing one record per CDR3 protein. The sample lists about 1,400,000 distinct CDR3 sequences, roughly 40% occurring once. Material for sequencing was blood. These TCRs come from a young woman in good health.

This chain uses TRBV12-3 or TRBV12-4 with TRBJ2-3; TRBD1 is a possible D gene (6 bases). CDR3 size: 15 residues. Trimming removed 3 bases at V and 3 bases at J, with 13 bases between. The CDR3 bases are TGTGCCAGCAGTTTTCAGGGGTCCTGGACAGATACGCAGTATTTT. This codes for CASSFQGSWTDTQYF.

The chain employs TRBV5-4 and TRBJ2-1; D possibly corresponds to TRBD2 (5 bases). The end of the DNA fits TRBJ2-7 better, so the J call may be wrong. Looked up from germline, CDR1 is SGHNT and CDR2 is YYREEE (reference sequence). The CDR3 has 15 amino acids. The CDR3 region has the DNA TGTGCCAGCAGCTTGGTAAGCGGAATCTACAATGAGCAGTACTTC. The encoded protein is CASSLVSGIYNEQYF.

This chain uses TRBV3-1 with TRBJ2-1; TRBD2 matches at 8 bases. The germline V gene has CDR1 LGHDT and CDR2 YNNKEL (reference sequence). V gave up 3 bases and J gave up 1 base; unmatched junction bases: 5. This CDR3 has 16 amino acids. CDR3 coding DNA: TGTGCCAGCAGCCAGGCACTAGCGGCTTCCTACAATGAGCAGTTCTTC. Amino acids: CASSQALAASYNEQFF.

This clonotype was observed a handful of times. The genes are TRBV29-1 and TRBJ1-4; no clear D gene. The CDR3 is 14 amino acids. V dropped 8 bases and J dropped 0 bases, with 13 bases sitting between them. CDR1 SQVTM and CDR2 ANQGSEA come from the germline V gene. CDR3 loop: CSTEWQATNEKLFF. Here the CDR3 DNA reads TGCAGCACCGAGTGGCAGGCAACTAATGAAAAACTGTTTTTT.

The chain links TRBV20-1 to TRBJ2-2; D remains unclear. The CDR3 has 14 residues. Looked up from germline, CDR1 is DFQATT and CDR2 is SNEGSKA (reference sequence). The V end was cut by 6 bases, the J end by 1 base, with 12 bases between. The CDR3 DNA is TGCAGTGCACCCGACTTACTGAACACCGGGGAGCTGTTTTTT. This sequence encodes CSAPDLLNTGELFF.

DNA of the CDR3: TGTGCCAGCAGCCAAGATGGCCCAGGGAGCGGCTATGGCTACACCTTC. This encodes CASSQDGPGSGYGYTF. This chain connects TRBV3-1 to TRBJ1-2; TRBD1 is a possible D gene (5 bases). There are 16 residues in the CDR3. Trimming left V 0 bases short and J 4 bases short, with 15 bases between. Germline V gene sequence: CDR1 LGHDT, CDR2 YNNKEL (reference sequence).

The chain has TRBV28 and TRBJ2-1; 9 bases line up with TRBD1. The end of the DNA is better explained by TRBJ2-7, so the J call may be wrong. The V gene's germline CDR1 is MDHEN and CDR2 SYDVKM. This CDR3 spans 21 amino acids. CDR3 nucleotide sequence: TGTGCCAGCAGTTCGGGACAGGGCGTTTGGGGGGTGACAGCCTCCTACAATGAGCAGTACTTC. Its translation is CASSSGQGVWGVTASYNEQYF.

The rearrangement uses TRBV27 and TRBJ2-7; a weak D match, TRBD1 (6 bases). V lost 3 bases to trimming and J lost 1 base, with 13 bases between them. Germline V gene sequence: CDR1 MNHEY, CDR2 SMNVEV (reference sequence). The CDR3 has 15 residues. The CDR3, as DNA: TGTGCCAGCAGTTTGAGCGCAGGGGATTCCTACGAGCAGTACTTC. Residues: CASSLSAGDSYEQYF.

The chain employs TRBV5-1 and TRBJ2-3; possible D gene TRBD2, 5 bases. Per the germline V gene, CDR1 is SGHRS and CDR2 is YFSETQ. The CDR3 sequence is 13 residues long. V was shortened by 2 bases and J by 9 bases, with 13 bases between the two germline ends. CDR3 coding DNA: TGCGCCAGCAGCTTCGAGGGTTCGGGAACGCAGTATTTT. This codes for CASSFEGSGTQYF.

This clonotype was seen ten or more times. The chain links TRBV11-3 to TRBJ1-2; a possible D gene is TRBD1 (6 bases). Germline V gives CDR1 SGHNT, CDR2 YENEEA. This CDR3 has 17 amino acids. Trimming pared 3 bases from V and 4 bases from J, leaving 21 bases between. This chain's CDR3 is CASSFQVPGQGPYGYTF. The DNA of the CDR3 is TGTGCCAGCAGCTTCCAAGTCCCGGGACAAGGGCCCTATGGCTACACCTTC.

The V gene is TRBV6-1, the J gene TRBJ2-2; D is undetermined. Germline CDR1 reads MNHNS; CDR2 reads SASEGT. The ends were cut back, 7 bases at V and 7 bases at J, with 7 bases in the middle. The CDR3 covers 11 residues. The DNA for the CDR3 is TGTGCCAGCATCTTTAGCGGGGAGCTGTTTTTT. Its protein is CASIFSGELFF.

This clonotype was recorded a few times. This chain uses TRBV6-1 with TRBJ2-7, with D tentatively TRBD1 or TRBD2 (6 bases each). The V gene's germline CDR1 is MNHNS and CDR2 SASEGT. The germline V and J ends were trimmed by 10 bases and 1 base, with 14 bases remaining between them. The CDR3 consists of 13 residues. Here the CDR3 DNA reads TGTGCCATCACTAAGGGGGGATCCTACGAGCAGTACTTC. Translating it yields CAITKGGSYEQYF.

This clonotype appeared a single time. The rearrangement joins TRBV29-1 to TRBJ2-5; maybe TRBD1 (6 bases). The end of the DNA aligns better with TRBJ2-7, so the J call may be wrong. The CDR3 is made up of 14 amino acids. The germline V gene has CDR1 SQVTM and CDR2 ANQGSEA. The CDR3 coding sequence is TGCAGCGTTGCACAGGGAAACTCTCGGGTCGAGCAGTACTTC. Its translation: CSVAQGNSRVEQYF.

This chain links TRBV10-3 with TRBJ2-7, with D perhaps TRBD1 or TRBD2 (5 bases each). CDR3 length: 14 residues. V was pared by 2 bases and J by 2 bases, with 10 bases between. Germline-derived CDR1 and CDR2 are ENHRY and SYGVKD. This CDR3 reads CAISEPPGPYEQYF. The DNA for the CDR3 is TGTGCCATCAGTGAGCCACCGGGACCCTACGAGCAGTACTTC.

A remark on this clonotype: At one of its ends the junction is not consistent with the germline gene, which may arise from a read error. This chain links TRBV5-6 with TRBJ2-3; D is possibly TRBD2 (6 bases). The germline V gene has CDR1 SGHDT and CDR2 YYEEEE. The CDR3 has 18 amino acids. This chain's CDR3 is CAGSLEWLAKISTDTQYF. CDR3 coding DNA: TGTGCCGGCAGCTTGGAGTGGCTAGCGAAGATTAGCACAGATACGCAGTATTTT.

This chain uses TRBV7-9 with TRBJ1-1; 7 positions match TRBD1. Germline V gene sequence: CDR1 SEHNR, CDR2 FQNEAQ (reference sequence). With 3 bases clipped from V and 0 bases from J, the junction kept 7 bases outside the gene matches. The CDR3 runs 16 residues. The CDR3 DNA sequence: TGTGCCAGCAGCTTGGCGGGACAGAAATTGAACACTGAAGCTTTCTTT. As protein: CASSLAGQKLNTEAFF.

This chain uses TRBV10-3 with TRBJ1-4; D perhaps matches TRBD1 (6 bases). The V gene's germline CDR1 is ENHRY and CDR2 SYGVKD. CDR3 length: 13 amino acids. Deletions cut 8 bases from V and 5 bases from J, with 12 bases between. CDR3 bases: TGTGCCATCGGCGTGGACAGAAATGAAAAACTGTTTTTT. Its translation: CAIGVDRNEKLFF.

This clonotype has ten or more counts. The V call is TRBV5-1, the J call TRBJ2-7; D is undetermined. Germline V gene sequence: CDR1 SGHRS, CDR2 YFSETQ. Trimming pared 0 bases from V and 1 base from J, leaving 8 bases between. The CDR3 is 14 residues long. CDR3 nucleotide sequence: TGCGCCAGCAGCTTGGAGGTTTCGTCCTACGAGCAGTACTTC. Its protein is CASSLEVSSYEQYF. Full variable domain (missing parts from reference TRBV5-1 and TRBJ2-7): KAGVTQTPRYLIKTRGQQVTLSCSPISGHRSVSWYQQTPGQGLQFLFEYFSETQRNKGNFPGRFSGRQFSNSRSEMNVSTLELGDSALYLCASSLEVSSYEQYFGPGTRLTVT.

This clonotype was counted only a few times. At one end the junction does not follow the germline gene, possibly because of a read error. This chain links TRBV29-1 with TRBJ2-1; D possibly corresponds to TRBD1 (7 bases). The CDR3 is made up of 17 amino acids. CDR1 and CDR2 (germline): SQVTM, ANQGSEA. CDR3 DNA: TGCAGCATTGAGGGGGGAACTCGGGACAGAGCCTACAATGAGCAGTTCTTC. Protein product: CSIEGGTRDRAYNEQFF.

The chain employs TRBV20-1 and TRBJ2-5, with 11 nucleotides matching TRBD1. The last part of the DNA fits TRBJ2-7 better; the J call may be wrong. The germline gives CDR1 DFQATT, CDR2 SNEGSKA (reference sequence). The CDR3 is made up of 15 amino acids. CDR3 in DNA: TGCAGTGCCACCCTTCCGGACAGGGGGCCGAGCGAGCAGTACTTC. Translated: CSATLPDRGPSEQYF.